The 27 T cell receptor beta chains given below trace back to one sample, sequenced in a study of blood T cell repertoires in COVID-19. Assay used: immunoSEQ multiplex PCR; TCRdb lists only in-frame clones, some missing. The data show about 220,000 clones, approximately 86% seen once. The sample comprised peripheral blood. Every receptor here comes from a woman aged 25 to 39 who had recovered from COVID-19.

This chain joins TRBV9 and TRBJ1-3, with D maybe TRBD1 (5 bases). This CDR3 contains 13 residues. Deletions cut 3 bases from V and 3 bases from J, with 7 bases between. Germline CDR1 and CDR2: SGDLS and YYNGEE. CDR3 bases: TGTGCCAGCAGCGCAGGGTTTGGAAACACCATATATTTT. Translated: CASSAGFGNTIYF.

V gene TRBV5-4 combines with J gene TRBJ1-2; 12 nucleotides line up with TRBD1. After removal of 5 bases from V and 4 bases from J, the junction contained 3 bases not matched to a gene. CDR3 size: 14 residues. The germline gives CDR1 SGHNT, CDR2 YYREEE (reference sequence). The CDR3 region has the DNA TGTGCCAGCAGTTGGGACAGGGGGCCCTATGGCTACACCTTC. It specifies CASSWDRGPYGYTF.

This clone appeared a few times. This chain links TRBV12-5 with TRBJ1-3; D gene uncertain. The CDR3 has 15 amino acids. Germline V gene sequence: CDR1 LGHNT, CDR2 FRNRAP. Trimming removed 6 bases from V and 0 bases from J, with 12 bases in between. CDR3 coding DNA: TGTGCTAGTGGCAGCGGAGTAAGCTCTGGAAACACCATATATTTT. This translates into CASGSGVSSGNTIYF.

The gene calls are TRBV10-3 and TRBJ2-1, with TRBD2 as a possible D gene (7 bases). The V gene lost 10 bases and the J gene lost 4 bases, with 17 bases spanning the gap. This CDR3 has 14 amino acids. Germline loops: CDR1 ENHRY, CDR2 SYGVKD. The CDR3 DNA reads as TGTGCCACCGCCTTAGGGGGGGAGTACAATGAGCAGTTCTTC. Its translation is CATALGGEYNEQFF.

The chain joins TRBV27 to TRBJ1-1; 8 bases map to TRBD1. The CDR3 spans 12 residues. CDR1 is MNHEY and CDR2 is SMNVEV in the germline V gene (reference sequence). Trimming took 6 bases from V and 6 from J; bases not matched to a gene: 3. The CDR3 spells CASSQTGAEAFF. CDR3 bases: TGTGCCAGCAGCCAGACAGGGGCTGAAGCTTTCTTT.

The chain employs TRBV7-6 and TRBJ2-4, with D possibly matching TRBD1 (7 bases). The V end lost 5 bases, the J end lost 7 bases, and 15 bases lay between the germline ends. Germline loops: CDR1 SGHVS, CDR2 FNYEAQ. This CDR3 spans 14 amino acids. The CDR3 spells CASSPQGGLNIQYF. CDR3 bases: TGTGCCAGCAGCCCGCAGGGGGGCCTGAACATTCAGTACTTC.

The genes are TRBV11-2 and TRBJ2-1; D is uncertain. The CDR3 totals 16 residues. Germline CDR1 reads SGHAT; CDR2 reads FQNNGV. The V end was cut by 1 base, the J end by 0 bases, with 10 bases between. The CDR3 DNA follows: TGTGCCAGCAGCTTAGTGCTCCGGAGCTCCTACAATGAGCAGTTCTTC. Residues: CASSLVLRSSYNEQFF.

V is TRBV10-3 and J is TRBJ2-7; 11 positions match TRBD2. J was trimmed by 4 bases and V by 2 bases; bases with no gene match: 7. Germline CDR1 and CDR2: ENHRY and SYGVKD. The CDR3 has 16 amino acids. CDR3 residues: CAISEAPGLAVYEQYF. In nucleotides, the CDR3 is TGTGCCATCAGTGAGGCCCCGGGACTAGCGGTTTACGAGCAGTACTTC.

The chain recombines TRBV27 with TRBJ1-2; 8 bases match TRBD1. With 5 bases clipped from V and 2 bases from J, the junction kept 4 bases outside the gene matches. This CDR3 region has 14 residues. Per the germline V gene, CDR1 is MNHEY and CDR2 is SMNVEV (reference sequence). The CDR3 DNA is TGTGCCAGCAGTGGACAGGGCTCCAACTATGGCTACACCTTC. Its protein product is CASSGQGSNYGYTF.

In its sample, this clone was seen a few times. The chain uses TRBV6-5 and TRBJ2-1, with TRBD1 as a possible D gene (6 bases). The CDR3 has 15 amino acids. Germline V CDR1 and CDR2: MNHEY, SVGAGI. V was cut by 6 bases and J by 0 bases, with 12 bases left in between. This chain's CDR3 is CASRSTGSSYNEQFF. The CDR3 DNA is TGTGCCAGCAGGAGCACAGGGAGCTCCTACAATGAGCAGTTCTTC.

The chain links TRBV7-9 to TRBJ2-3; 9 nucleotides align to TRBD2. This CDR3 has 16 residues. The germline gives CDR1 SEHNR, CDR2 FQNEAQ (reference sequence). With V trimmed by 4 bases and J by 5 bases, 10 bases remained unmatched. The CDR3 region is CASSSHLAGFGDTQYF. For the CDR3, the DNA is TGTGCCAGCAGCTCACATCTAGCGGGGTTTGGAGATACGCAGTATTTT.

The chain combines TRBV7-8 with TRBJ2-3, with TRBD2 matching over 9 bases. Trimming cost V 4 bases and J 3 bases; bases outside gene matches: 5. The CDR3 has 15 amino acids. Germline values: CDR1 SGHVS, CDR2 FQNEAQ. The CDR3 sequence is CASSSRGGGTDTQYF. CDR3 in DNA: TGTGCCAGCAGCTCGCGGGGGGGCGGAACAGATACGCAGTATTTT.

CDR3 sequence: CASSFGREAGYTF. For the CDR3, the DNA is TGTGCCAGCAGTTTTGGTCGGGAAGCTGGCTACACCTTC. The V call is TRBV12-3 or TRBV12-4, the J call TRBJ1-2; D call uncertain. This CDR3 spans 13 amino acids. Trimming removed 3 bases from V and 7 bases from J, with 12 bases in between.

The rearrangement uses TRBV6-5 and TRBJ1-5; TRBD1 might be the D (6 bases). The CDR3 extends over 12 amino acids. Trimming took off 5 bases at V and 9 bases at J, with 11 bases between the two ends. CDR1 is MNHEY and CDR2 is SVGAGI in the germline V gene. The CDR3 protein is CASSQQGGPQHF. The CDR3 nucleotides are TGTGCCAGCAGTCAACAGGGCGGGCCCCAGCATTTT.

The chain links TRBV5-4 to TRBJ1-5, with TRBD1 identical over 7 bases. Looked up from germline, CDR1 is SGHNT and CDR2 is YYREEE (reference sequence). The junction had 1 base not matched to a gene; V was cut back by 2 bases and J by 2 bases. This CDR3 is built from 14 residues. Here the CDR3 reads CASSFQGGNQPQHF. For the CDR3, the DNA is TGTGCCAGCAGCTTTCAGGGGGGCAATCAGCCCCAGCATTTT.

The chain is built from TRBV4-2 and TRBJ2-3, with a weak D call TRBD1 (6 bases). V was pared by 4 bases and J by 5 bases, with 25 bases between. There are 18 residues in the CDR3. Germline V gene lookup returns CDR1 LGHNA and CDR2 YNFKEQ. CDR3 nucleotide sequence: TGTGCCAGCAGCCGACAGACATCGGGACGCCAAGGGGGAGATACGCAGTATTTT. Translating gives CASSRQTSGRQGGDTQYF.

The chain recombines TRBV13 with TRBJ1-1; a weak D match, TRBD1 (6 bases). Trimming removed 4 bases at V and 4 bases at J, with 13 bases between. This CDR3 is 14 amino acids long. Per the germline V gene, CDR1 is PRHDT and CDR2 is FYEKMQ (reference sequence). The CDR3 nucleotides are TGTGCCAGCAGCTCACGGGACATATCCACTGAAGCTTTCTTT. This codes for CASSSRDISTEAFF.

This clone was detected a few times. The rearrangement uses TRBV6-4 and TRBJ2-2, with TRBD1 as a possible D gene (6 bases). Per the germline V gene, CDR1 is MRHNA and CDR2 is SNTAGT. This CDR3 region has 15 residues. V was pared by 2 bases and J by 0 bases, with 7 bases between. This chain's CDR3 is CASSDGQSNTGELFF. CDR3 DNA: TGTGCCAGCAGTGACGGACAGTCGAACACCGGGGAGCTGTTTTTT.

The CDR3 bases are TGTGCCAGCAGCTTACCAAGACTAGCGGGGTCCACCGGGGAGCTGTTTTTT. Protein sequence: CASSLPRLAGSTGELFF. V usage is TRBV7-8 and J usage is TRBJ2-2, with TRBD2 identical over 11 bases. The CDR3 has 17 amino acids. J gave up 4 bases and V 2 bases, and 6 bases lay outside the gene matches. Per germline, CDR1 SGHVS and CDR2 FQNEAQ.

This chain joins TRBV19 and TRBJ1-1; 7 bases agree with TRBD1. Germline-derived CDR1 and CDR2 are LNHDA and SQIVND (reference sequence). V lost 5 bases and J lost 1; bases outside the gene matches: 13. The CDR3 totals 17 residues. The CDR3 here is CASSSPDRLKTNTEAFF. Here the CDR3 DNA reads TGTGCCAGTAGTTCTCCGGACAGGCTAAAGACGAACACTGAAGCTTTCTTT.

This chain links TRBV25-1 with TRBJ1-1, with D possibly being TRBD1 (6 bases). The germline V gene has CDR1 MGHDK and CDR2 SYGVNS. V lost 10 bases to trimming and J lost 10 bases, with 16 bases between them. CDR3 length: 11 residues. The CDR3, as DNA: TGTGCCACCAATTTTGAAGGGGGAGCTTTCTTT. Its translation: CATNFEGGAFF.

The chain links TRBV5-6 to TRBJ2-7; a possible D gene is TRBD2 (5 bases). The CDR3 contains 14 residues. Trimming cost V 4 bases and J 1 base, with 12 bases left between them. From germline, CDR1 is SGHDT and CDR2 YYEEEE. CDR3 DNA sequence: TGTGCCAGCAGCCCTCCGGGATTATCCTACGAGCAGTACTTC. Translated, it gives CASSPPGLSYEQYF.

This chain joins TRBV11-2 and TRBJ2-3; 8 positions match TRBD1. This CDR3 contains 17 residues. Germline V gives CDR1 SGHAT, CDR2 FQNNGV. With V trimmed by 1 base and J by 0 bases, 6 bases remained unmatched. In DNA form, the CDR3 reads TGTGCCAGCAGCTTAGGGCGGACAGGGACTAGCACAGATACGCAGTATTTT. Translated, it gives CASSLGRTGTSTDTQYF.

Remarks on this clone: The same CDR3 is also encoded by other DNA sequences in this sample. The rearrangement links TRBV6-1 to TRBJ1-1, with D hard to call. This CDR3 is 13 amino acids long. The V end was cut by 3 bases, the J end by 2 bases, with 7 bases between. CDR1 is MNHNS, CDR2 SASEGT, per germline. The CDR3 protein is CASSEGRNTEAFF. Written as DNA, the CDR3 is TGTGCCAGCAGTGAGGGCAGAAACACTGAAGCTTTCTTT.

The chain uses TRBV7-9 and TRBJ1-1, with 7 positions matching TRBD1. CDR1 and CDR2 from the germline V gene are SEHNR and FQNEAQ (reference sequence). V shed 4 bases and J 0 bases; nucleotides not matched to a gene: 8. This CDR3 spans 16 amino acids. CDR3 region: CASSSPRTGLNTEAFF. The DNA for the CDR3 is TGTGCCAGCAGCTCACCAAGGACAGGCTTGAACACTGAAGCTTTCTTT. The complete variable domain, with remaining parts taken from reference TRBV7-9 and TRBJ1-1, reads DTGVSQNPRHKITKRGQNVTFRCDPISEHNRLYWYRQTLGQGPEFLTYFQNEAQLEKSRLLSDRFSAERPKGSFSTLEIQRTEQGDSAMYLCASSSPRTGLNTEAFFGQGTRLTVV.

This clone was detected once. This chain connects TRBV10-3 to TRBJ1-1; 9 nucleotides match TRBD1. In germline, CDR1 is ENHRY, CDR2 SYGVKD. CDR3 size: 15 residues. Trimming cost V 6 bases and J 1 base; bases outside gene matches: 6. The CDR3 region is CAISASTGGNTEAFF. For the CDR3, the DNA is TGTGCCATCAGCGCCTCGACAGGGGGGAACACTGAAGCTTTCTTT.

V usage is TRBV6-2 or TRBV6-3 and J usage is TRBJ2-1, with TRBD2 matching 7 bases. Looked up from germline, CDR1 is MNHEY and CDR2 is SVGEGT. With 6 bases clipped from V and 3 bases from J, the junction kept 2 bases outside the gene matches. CDR3 length: 13 residues. The CDR3 protein is CASSPGGYNEQFF. The CDR3, as DNA: TGTGCCAGCAGCCCGGGGGGCTACAATGAGCAGTTCTTC.